These 32 T cell receptor beta chains share one sample of origin, sequenced in a study of blood T cell repertoires in COVID-19. The assay was immunoSEQ multiplex PCR, and TCRdb's table has in-frame clones only and misses some. In the table there are roughly 96,000 clones, roughly 82% of which are singletons. The sequenced sample consisted of peripheral blood. The receptor source for this set is a man older than 75 with acute or convalescent COVID-19.

This sequence joins TRBV27 and TRBJ2-7; 7 positions agree with TRBD2. The germline CDR1 and CDR2 sequences are MNHEY and SMNVEV (reference sequence). V lost 4 bases, J lost 4 bases, and 10 bases stayed unmatched. This CDR3 has 15 amino acids. The CDR3 nucleotides read TGTGCCAGCAGTTATGCGGGAGTATATAGATACGAGCAGTACTTC. As protein: CASSYAGVYRYEQYF.

V and J are TRBV21-1 and TRBJ2-3; the table's D call, TRBD1, has no DNA check behind it. TRBV21-1 is shown as a pseudogene. CDR3 size: 16 residues. The CDR3 is CASSKGRGQVSDTQYF. The CDR3, as DNA: TGTGCCAGCAGCAAAGGGAGGGGACAGGTCAGTGATACGCAGTATTTT.

The CDR3 region is CASSLRTSGGAGEQYF. The CDR3 DNA reads as TGCGCCAGCAGCTTGCGGACTAGCGGGGGTGCGGGTGAGCAGTACTTC. The V and J genes are TRBV5-1 and TRBJ2-7; 13 bases are a match to TRBD2. There are 16 residues in the CDR3. The V and J ends lost 1 base and 7 bases, in that order; junction bases with no gene match: 8. The germline gives CDR1 SGHRS, CDR2 YFSETQ.

The rearrangement uses TRBV12-3 or TRBV12-4 and TRBJ1-2, with D tentatively TRBD1 (5 bases). This CDR3 spans 13 amino acids. Deletions cut 6 bases from V and 4 bases from J, with 12 bases between. The CDR3 DNA reads TGTGCCAGCAGCCCTGACAGCTTCTATGGCTACACCTTC. It translates to CASSPDSFYGYTF.

This sequence joins TRBV4-3 and TRBJ1-2; the match to TRBD1 covers 7 bases. CDR1 is LGHNA, CDR2 YSLEER, per germline. V gave up 2 bases and J gave up 10 bases; unmatched junction bases: 4. There are 12 residues in the CDR3. This chain's CDR3 is CASSQTGTAYTF. The CDR3 DNA is TGCGCCAGCAGCCAAACAGGGACAGCCTACACCTTC.

The chain combines TRBV7-9 with TRBJ1-6; no reliable D call. Germline-derived CDR1 and CDR2 are SEHNR and FQNEAQ (reference sequence). V lost 4 bases, J lost 0 bases, and 10 bases lay in between. The CDR3 extends over 16 amino acids. Written as DNA, the CDR3 is TGTGCCAGCAGCTGGGGAGGGAGCTCCTATAATTCACCCCTCCACTTT. Translated, it gives CASSWGGSSYNSPLHF.

This rearrangement joins TRBV5-6 to TRBJ1-3, with D perhaps TRBD1 (6 bases). The CDR3 totals 14 residues. V gave up 5 bases and J gave up 2 bases, with 11 bases separating them. CDR1 and CDR2 (germline): SGHDT, YYEEEE. The CDR3 DNA sequence: TGTGCCAGCAGGAAGAAGGGGGCTGGAAACACCATATATTTT. It translates to CASRKKGAGNTIYF.

This clone appeared a single time. The sample holds other DNA sequences that translate to the same CDR3. J is TRBJ2-2 and V is TRBV4-3; D is uncertain. V lost 0 bases and J 2 bases, leaving 13 bases between the germline ends. This CDR3 spans 17 amino acids. CDR1 and CDR2 from the germline V gene are LGHNA and YSLEER. The CDR3 protein is CASSQDDRGSNTGELFF. CDR3 in DNA: TGCGCCAGCAGCCAAGATGATCGCGGCAGTAACACCGGGGAGCTGTTTTTT.

J is TRBJ2-7 and V is TRBV18, with D perhaps TRBD2 (6 bases). In germline, CDR1 is KGHSH, CDR2 LQKENI. The CDR3 extends over 16 amino acids. V was clipped by 3 bases and J by 0 bases, with 15 bases between them. CDR3 sequence (DNA): TGTGCCAGCTCACCCCGCGGGACGGGGAGCTCCTACGAGCAGTACTTC. It encodes CASSPRGTGSSYEQYF.

CDR3 DNA sequence: TGTGCCAGCAGCCGGTTCGGGACAGTATACAATGAGCAGTTCTTC. Encoded protein: CASSRFGTVYNEQFF. The V gene is TRBV11-2, the J gene TRBJ2-1; TRBD1 aligns across 7 bases. With V trimmed by 5 bases and J by 4 bases, 8 bases remained unmatched. In germline, CDR1 is SGHAT, CDR2 FQNNGV. This CDR3 is built from 15 residues. Full variable domain (missing parts from reference TRBV11-2 and TRBJ2-1): EAGVAQSPRYKIIEKRQSVAFWCNPISGHATLYWYQQILGQGPKLLIQFQNNGVVDDSQLPKDRFSAERLKGVDSTLKIQPAKLEDSAVYLCASSRFGTVYNEQFFGPGTRLTVL.

The gene calls are TRBV6-2 or TRBV6-3 and TRBJ1-3, with D maybe TRBD1 (6 bases). V was trimmed by 6 bases and J by 0 bases, leaving 12 bases between them. Germline CDR1 reads MNHEY; CDR2 reads SVGEGT. The CDR3 contains 15 residues. CDR3 in amino acids: CASSLGHVSGNTIYF. Here the CDR3 DNA reads TGTGCCAGCAGCCTGGGACATGTCTCTGGAAACACCATATATTTT.

The chain couples TRBV29-1 to TRBJ2-2, with 12 bases aligning to TRBD2. Germline V gene sequence: CDR1 SQVTM, CDR2 ANQGSEA. V lost 7 bases and J lost 1; bases outside the gene matches: 7. This CDR3 is built from 16 residues. CDR3 sequence reads: CSGKTSGSLNTGELFF. The CDR3 bases are TGCAGCGGGAAGACTAGCGGGAGCTTGAACACCGGGGAGCTGTTTTTT.

The table lists this clone with a few counts. V and J are TRBV6-5 and TRBJ1-2; D call uncertain. V was trimmed by 6 bases and J by 4 bases, leaving 15 bases between them. The CDR3 has 14 amino acids. CDR1 is MNHEY, CDR2 SVGAGI, per germline. The DNA for the CDR3 is TGTGCCAGCAGGCCGGAGCGCGGGCCCTATGGCTACACCTTC. It translates to CASRPERGPYGYTF.

The V call is TRBV28, the J call TRBJ2-5, with 9 bases matching TRBD2. Germline CDR1 reads MDHEN; CDR2 reads SYDVKM. V shed 2 bases and J 3 bases; nucleotides not matched to a gene: 4. The CDR3 runs 15 residues. CDR3 bases: TGTGCCAGCAGTTTACTAGCGGGAAGGAAAGAGACCCAGTACTTC. It codes for CASSLLAGRKETQYF.

The chain has TRBV27 and TRBJ1-4; D might be TRBD1 (5 bases). The germline gives CDR1 MNHEY, CDR2 SMNVEV (reference sequence). This CDR3 region has 13 residues. Trimming removed 5 bases from V and 7 bases from J, with 11 bases in between. The CDR3 loop reads CASSLRGGEKLFF. Written as DNA, the CDR3 is TGTGCCAGCAGTCTAAGGGGTGGTGAAAAACTGTTTTTT.

V is TRBV10-1 and J is TRBJ2-7, with a tentative D call TRBD2 (5 bases). CDR3 length: 13 residues. V lost 2 bases and J lost 7, with 12 bases in between. CDR1 is WNHNN and CDR2 is SYGVQD in the germline V gene (reference sequence). The CDR3 DNA reads as TGCGCCAGCAGTGAGAGGATAGAGGGAGAGCAGTACTTC. Its translation: CASSERIEGEQYF.

V gene TRBV11-2 combines with J gene TRBJ2-2; maybe TRBD2 (6 bases). V was shortened by 7 bases and J by 0 bases, with 12 bases between the two germline ends. Per germline, CDR1 SGHAT and CDR2 FQNNGV. The CDR3 has 15 residues. In DNA, the CDR3 is TGTGCCAGCACCACGGGGGTAGCGAACACCGGGGAGCTGTTTTTT. This gives the protein CASTTGVANTGELFF.

The CDR3 loop reads CASSLEQGAWQPQHF. The CDR3, as DNA: TGTGCCAGCAGTTTAGAGCAGGGGGCGTGGCAGCCCCAGCATTTT. The rearrangement links TRBV28 to TRBJ1-5; 8 nucleotides agree with TRBD1. This CDR3 is 15 amino acids long. Per the germline V gene, CDR1 is MDHEN and CDR2 is SYDVKM. Trimming cost V 2 bases and J 7 bases; bases outside gene matches: 7.

This clone showed up just a few times. The chain combines TRBV4-3 with TRBJ2-5; possibly TRBD2 for D (6 bases). The CDR3 consists of 16 residues. Germline V gene lookup returns CDR1 LGHNA and CDR2 YSLEER. Trimming cost V 0 bases and J 5 bases, with 16 bases left between them. CDR3 amino acids: CASSQDAGLWWETQYF. In nucleotides, the CDR3 is TGCGCCAGCAGCCAAGATGCGGGATTATGGTGGGAGACCCAGTACTTC.

CDR3 coding DNA: TGCGCCAGCAGAATCCAGGGGTCAACTAATGAAAAACTGTTTTTT. This gives the protein CASRIQGSTNEKLFF. The rearrangement joins TRBV5-1 to TRBJ1-4, with D tentatively TRBD1 (6 bases). The CDR3 is 15 amino acids. Germline CDR1 reads SGHRS; CDR2 reads YFSETQ. The germline V and J ends were trimmed by 5 bases and 0 bases, with 11 bases remaining between them.

This chain joins TRBV6-6 and TRBJ1-2; a possible D gene is TRBD1 (5 bases). The CDR3 extends over 14 amino acids. Trimming cost V 0 bases and J 6 bases, with 11 bases left between them. CDR1 and CDR2 (germline): MNHNY, SVGAGI (reference sequence). The CDR3 region has the DNA TGTGCCAGCAGTTACTCGACGGCAGGGCATGGCTACACCTTC. Protein: CASSYSTAGHGYTF.

The rearrangement links TRBV19 to TRBJ1-5, with 9 bases that match TRBD1. The V and J ends lost 7 bases and 1 base, in that order; junction bases with no gene match: 5. Germline V gene sequence: CDR1 LNHDA, CDR2 SQIVND (reference sequence). This CDR3 has 15 amino acids. The CDR3 nucleotides read TGTGCCAGTAAACCGGACAGGGGAAGCAATCAGCCCCAGCATTTT. Translating it yields CASKPDRGSNQPQHF.

The chain carries TRBV4-3 and TRBJ1-5, with D unclear. CDR1 and CDR2 (germline): LGHNA, YSLEER. Between the trimmed V and J ends, which lost 2 bases and 3 bases, there was a span of 14 bases. CDR3 length equals 16 residues. In DNA form, the CDR3 reads TGCGCCAGCAGCCAATCCCCGACGGGTCTCAATCAGCCCCAGCATTTT. Encoded protein: CASSQSPTGLNQPQHF.

The chain links TRBV9 to TRBJ2-2; 7 nucleotides line up with TRBD2. CDR1 SGDLS and CDR2 YYNGEE come from the germline V gene. V dropped 3 bases and J dropped 0; count of bases not matched to a gene: 11. The CDR3 is made up of 18 amino acids. The DNA for the CDR3 is TGTGCCAGCAGCGACCCGAGGGGACTACATCCGAACACCGGGGAGCTGTTTTTT. This codes for CASSDPRGLHPNTGELFF.

DNA of the CDR3: TGTGCCAGCTCACCACAGACTGCAACTAATGAAAAACTGTTTTTT. Its protein product is CASSPQTATNEKLFF. The chain combines TRBV18 with TRBJ1-4; no definite D call. V shed 1 base and J shed 0 bases, with 6 bases lying between them. The CDR3 runs 15 residues. Per the germline V gene, CDR1 is KGHSH and CDR2 is LQKENI. The variable domain in full, completed from reference TRBV18 and TRBJ1-4, reads NAGVMQNPRHLVRRRGQEARLRCSPMKGHSHVYWYRQLPEEGLKFMVYLQKENIIDESGMPKERFSAEFPKEGPSILRIQQVVRGDSAAYFCASSPQTATNEKLFFGSGTQLSVL.

This clone has ten or more counts. The rearrangement links TRBV2 to TRBJ2-2; 9 nucleotides match TRBD2. Per germline, CDR1 SNHLY and CDR2 FYNNEI. Trimming took 6 bases from V and 3 from J; bases not matched to a gene: 5. The CDR3 sequence is 15 residues long. As DNA, the CDR3 is TGTGCCAGCAGCCCGACTAGCGGTTACACCGGGGAGCTGTTTTTT. It specifies CASSPTSGYTGELFF.

This clone was counted ten times or more. The chain links TRBV4-1 to TRBJ1-1, with D tentatively TRBD1 (5 bases). Per germline, CDR1 MGHRA and CDR2 YSYEKL. V was trimmed by 4 bases and J by 2 bases, leaving 17 bases between them. The CDR3 length is 16 residues. Written as DNA, the CDR3 is TGCGCCAGCAGCCCCCTTGGCAGGGCGGGAAACACTGAAGCTTTCTTT. Its translation is CASSPLGRAGNTEAFF.

The chain combines TRBV6-5 with TRBJ2-2, with D tentatively TRBD2 (7 bases). The germline gives CDR1 MNHEY, CDR2 SVGAGI. The CDR3 is 15 residues long. Trimming took off 7 bases at V and 2 bases at J, with 14 bases between the two ends. The CDR3 is CASTVGGRNTGELFF. The CDR3 DNA reads as TGTGCCAGCACCGTCGGGGGGCGAAACACCGGGGAGCTGTTTTTT.

The rearrangement links TRBV27 to TRBJ2-7; D uncertain. The CDR3 length is 15 residues. Looked up from germline, CDR1 is MNHEY and CDR2 is SMNVEV (reference sequence). V lost 1 base and J 6 bases, leaving 16 bases between the germline ends. CDR3 DNA sequence: TGTGCCAGCAGTTTATACGTAACGGAGCCCTCCGAGCAGTACTTC. This codes for CASSLYVTEPSEQYF.

The chain uses TRBV6-6 and TRBJ2-7, with TRBD1 identical over 9 bases. Germline loops: CDR1 MNHNY, CDR2 SVGAGI (reference sequence). There are 15 residues in the CDR3. After removal of 6 bases from V and 2 bases from J, the junction contained 8 bases not matched to a gene. In DNA, the CDR3 is TGTGCCAGCAGCCAAATGACAGGGGGGACCTACGAGCAGTACTTC. As protein: CASSQMTGGTYEQYF.

The rearrangement joins TRBV7-2 to TRBJ2-2; possible D gene TRBD1, 6 bases. The CDR3 has 15 residues. Germline loops: CDR1 SGHTA, CDR2 FQGNSA. V was cut by 4 bases and J by 4 bases, with 13 bases left in between. CDR3 coding DNA: TGTGCCAGCAGCTACGACAGGAGGATCACCGGGGAGCTGTTTTTT. It yields the protein CASSYDRRITGELFF.

This clone has only one observation. V is TRBV29-1 and J is TRBJ1-1; 7 positions match TRBD1. Germline V gene data show CDR1 as SQVTM and CDR2 as ANQGSEA. The CDR3 is 10 residues long. J was trimmed by 7 bases and V by 5 bases; bases with no gene match: 1. CDR3 in DNA: TGCAGCGTTCGGGACAGTGAAGCTTTCTTT. It is translated as CSVRDSEAFF.